This T cell receptor beta chain was retrieved from a study of blood T cells in healthy people across ages. Germline V lookup: CDR1 LNHNV, CDR2 YYDKDF (reference sequence). This CDR3 spans 13 amino acids. Alongside a J-beta primer mix, a sample-barcoded 5' primer served in a second PCR lasting about 6 to 11 cycles. TCRdb re-derived calls from the 5' RACE reads in MiXCR, one entry per CDR3 protein. The sample lists around 1,500,000 distinct CDR3 sequences; 28% were seen once. In its sample, this clonotype was seen a few times. The junction departs from germline at one end; a sequencing error may be responsible.

The chain carries TRBV15 and TRBJ1-5; D is uncertain. The receptor comes from a woman aged 30 to 39 in good health. The sample taken for sequencing was blood. CDR3 in amino acids: CATGRDSDQPQHF. The CDR3 DNA follows: TGTGCCACCGGCAGAGATTCTGATCAGCCCCAGCATTTT.